Listed here is a single T cell receptor beta chain. The sample is drawn from a study of CD8+ T cells in alopecia areata. The V gene's germline CDR1 is MGHRA and CDR2 YSYEKL. The germline V and J ends were trimmed by 4 bases and 6 bases, with 10 bases remaining between them. The CDR3 is made up of 13 amino acids. Reverse transcription of extracted RNA yielded cDNA, which provided the sequencing template. Using immunoSEQ multiplex PCR, the repertoire was profiled, and TCRdb retains in-frame clones only, with some absent. The sample contains about 110,000 clones, 55% to 75% of which appear only once. This TCR was sampled from a human donor in good health. This sequence joins TRBV4-1 and TRBJ1-5, with no clear D. The sample was CD8+ T cells sorted from blood. CDR3 nucleotides: TGCGCCAGCAGCCCCGAGGGTAGTCAGCCCCAGCATTTT. Protein: CASSPEGSQPQHF.